The sequence of this T cell receptor beta chain was determined in a study of prognosis after radiotherapy for stage I lung cancer. Overall study context: With stereotactic body radiotherapy, no patient received any concurrent therapy.

This CDR3 comprises 16 residues. Between the trimmed V and J ends, which lost 1 base and 7 bases, there was a span of 19 bases. Germline V gives CDR1 SEHNR, CDR2 FQNEAQ (reference sequence). Template was genomic DNA; TCR beta CDR3 amplified in two multiplex PCR rounds. Round-one PCR had primers specific to each TRBV and TRBJ gene. TCRdb processed the multiplex PCR reads anew with MiXCR; each CDR3 protein has one entry. In the table there are 10,000 to 15,000 distinct CDR3 sequences, 43% of which are singletons. This TCR came from a donor at least 50 years old with non-small cell lung cancer. The input for sequencing was PBMCs, taken before or after stereotactic body radiation therapy (not recorded which). The chain joins TRBV7-9 to TRBJ2-5, with D possibly TRBD1 on 6 matching bases. DNA for the CDR3: TGTGCCAGCAGCTTAGGTCTGGGGGCAGTGATCTGGACCCAGTACTTC. It specifies CASSLGLGAVIWTQYF. The variable domain in full, with the rest retrieved from reference TRBV7-9 and TRBJ2-5, is DTGVSQNPRHKITKRGQNVTFRCDPISEHNRLYWYRQTLGQGPEFLTYFQNEAQLEKSRLLSDRFSAERPKGSFSTLEIQRTEQGDSAMYLCASSLGLGAVIWTQYFGPGTRLLVL.